This T cell receptor (beta chain) was obtained from a study of blood T cell repertoires in COVID-19 (dated by TCRdb to 2018 to 2021). General notes on the study: Samples from collaborators originated in the United States, Italy and Spain and spanned both the acute and convalescent phases of COVID-19. HLA class I and class II types, where available, came from metadata supplied by the sample provider rather than from assay-based typing. The sample metadata nearly always contained a de-identified subject ID, COVID-19 status, age in years and sex. The repertoires were made available in a free public database intended to serve as a resource for research on the immune response to SARS-CoV-2. The prospective study material was composed of cDNA or gDNA derived from T cells, B-cell-depleted T cells, or PBMCs. The dataset comprised deeply sampled blood TCRbeta repertoires from subjects exposed to, actively infected with, or recovered from COVID-19. Samples came from the ongoing ImmuneRACE study (first 160 participants) plus 1,254 subjects from 6 global collaborators. What the study reported, not specific to this receptor: The quantity of clinical and demographic metadata differed by source and by participant and was supplied without curation.

V ends up 3 bases short and J 12 bases short, with an unmatched junction base count of 10. From cysteine to phenylalanine, the CDR3 is 13 amino acids long. Left in the record is the CDR3 DNA by itself, 39 bases read in frame from the first base. Via the germline V gene (reference sequence), CDR1 is DFQATT and CDR2 SNEGSKA. A note on this clone: It lacks a known antigen. No qualities accompany the bases; no much larger clone lies one base away.

TCRbeta CDR3 regions were amplified from genomic DNA using the immunoSEQ Assay, a bias-controlled multiplex PCR. The paper's processing steps were these. Within the assay, amplification of reference gene primers was used to estimate how many nucleated cells each sample contained. To quantify the absolute abundance of each unique TCRbeta CDR3 rearrangement, sequence reads were collapsed and filtered. For each sample, productive Simpson clonality was calculated as the square root of Simpson's diversity index over productive rearrangements. TCRdb obtained this table from immuneACCESS and retained in-frame rearrangements with V and J assigned. These tables miss some clones; where compared with another copy, unresolved V genes account for less than half of the shortfall, and the remainder is unexplained. The DNA gave D and trimming, while V, J and clone size come from that table. Present in this sample are roughly 150,000 clones, roughly 75% of which were seen just once. The ten largest clones take up roughly 5.6% of the sample.

Participants in the prospective study were aged about 18 to 95 years, lived in about two dozen United States geographic areas, and enrolled through a virtual design. In the prospective study, participants were assigned to cohorts based on the clinical history participants reported in a screening survey and a study questionnaire. ImmuneRACE Cohort 3 recovered participants were defined by two consecutive negative NP/OP PCR tests, healthcare professional clearance, or symptom resolution. Each participant in the prospective study had whole blood, serum and a nasopharyngeal or oropharyngeal swab collected by mobile phlebotomists. Prospective study participants could optionally give additional blood draws and questionnaires over an approximately 2-month period. Before DNA extraction, prospective study blood samples were shipped either frozen or at room temperature.

The rearranged segments are TRBV20-1 and TRBJ1-4; 7 middle bases align to TRBD1. This clonotype was sampled from a woman aged 45-65 years who had recovered from COVID-19. The sample comprised PBMCs or T cells enriched from blood (not recorded which). The DNA reads as follows: TGCAGTGCTAGTGTGTCCAGGGGGAAGGAACTGTTTTTT. It translates as CSASVSRGKELFF.